This TCR beta chain was sequenced for a study of identical twins. Study-level results: Cord blood's abundant beta clonotypes had fewer insertions, unlike memory repertoires. Findings depended on cross-sectional statistics rather than tracking the same donors. Models underpredicted monozygotic twin sharing of out-of-frame TCR alpha.

This CDR3 has 19 amino acids. Trimming removed 4 bases from V and 2 bases from J; junction bases left unmatched: 13. In germline, CDR1 is SGHAT, CDR2 FQNNGV. Each donor was a healthy Caucasian. One entry per CDR3 protein, called by TCRdb with MiXCR from the 5' RACE reads. The sample includes hundreds of thousands of distinct CDR3 sequences, over 5% of them seen just once. Note on this clonotype: Its matching antigen is unknown.

V usage is TRBV11-2 and J usage is TRBJ2-3, with 12 nucleotides matching TRBD2. The sequenced material came from naive T cells sorted from blood. The sequence was obtained from a man aged 18-30 years in good health. The CDR3 DNA is TGTGCCAGCAGCTCCCATCTCGAGGCTAGCGGGAGGGACACAGATACGCAGTATTTT. As protein: CASSSHLEASGRDTDTQYF.